One and the same sample provided the 29 T cell receptor beta chains below, sequenced in a study of CD8 T cells in ankylosing spondylitis. Their antigens remain unidentified. TCRdb called the 5' RACE reads again in MiXCR, with one record for every CDR3 protein. The sample lists around 890,000 distinct CDR3 sequences; about 10% were seen once. Findings of the study overall: It appeared that ankylosing spondylitis blood was characterized by a TCR beta motif of roughly 8 highly homologous variants.

The sequenced sample was blood, either unsorted or a sorted T cell fraction (not recorded which). These receptors were taken from a male donor with ankylosing spondylitis.

This clonotype was recorded a few times. The chain carries TRBV28 and TRBJ1-5, with 11 bases lining up with TRBD1. CDR1 MDHEN and CDR2 SYDVKM come from the germline V gene. There are 17 residues in the CDR3. V was pared by 5 bases and J by 5 bases, with 11 bases of the junction left unmatched. The CDR3 bases are TGTGCCAGCAGTCTACGGACAGGGGGCAATAGTGATCAGCCCCAGCATTTT. Protein sequence: CASSLRTGGNSDQPQHF.

The chain couples TRBV2 to TRBJ2-7, with TRBD1 matching 7 bases. CDR1 is SNHLY and CDR2 is FYNNEI in the germline V gene. The CDR3 has 13 amino acids. V was clipped by 7 bases and J by 2 bases; unmatched bases: 5. The CDR3 DNA is TGTGCCAGCAACTACAGGGGTGCCTACGAGCAGTACTTC. Translated: CASNYRGAYEQYF.

This chain links TRBV5-1 with TRBJ2-3; D may be TRBD1 (5 bases). Germline values: CDR1 SGHRS, CDR2 YFSETQ. The CDR3 loop spans 15 amino acids. The V end lost 4 bases, the J end lost 0 bases, and 12 bases lay between the germline ends. The CDR3 loop is CASSRAAGSTDTQYF. DNA for the CDR3: TGCGCCAGCAGCCGCGCGGCAGGGAGCACAGATACGCAGTATTTT.

In this sample, this clonotype turned up a few times. The CDR3 region has the DNA TGTGCCAGCAGAAGATTGGGGAGAGTTAATGAAAAACTGTTTTTT. This sequence encodes CASRRLGRVNEKLFF. V and J are TRBV6-1 and TRBJ1-4; D remains ambiguous. Trimming pared 6 bases from V and 4 bases from J, leaving 15 bases between. Germline CDR1 is MNHNS and CDR2 is SASEGT. There are 15 residues in the CDR3.

The chain combines TRBV30 with TRBJ2-2; TRBD2 matches 14 bases. Trimming removed 3 bases from V and 5 bases from J; junction bases left unmatched: 5. There are 16 residues in the CDR3. Germline-derived CDR1 and CDR2 are GTSNPN and SVGIG (reference sequence). The CDR3: CAWRGLAGGWTGELFF. The CDR3 DNA reads TGTGCCTGGAGAGGACTAGCGGGAGGTTGGACCGGGGAGCTGTTTTTT.

A few counts support this clonotype. The chain has TRBV20-1 and TRBJ1-1, with D possibly TRBD1 on 5 matching bases. V was trimmed by 3 bases and J by 8 bases, leaving 10 bases between them. This CDR3 has 11 amino acids. Germline values: CDR1 DFQATT, CDR2 SNEGSKA (reference sequence). CDR3 DNA sequence: TGCAGTGCTAGGCTGACAGTCGAAGCTTTCTTT. Translating gives CSARLTVEAFF.

This clonotype was seen a few times. This chain joins TRBV18 and TRBJ1-5; D gene uncertain. Germline CDR1 is KGHSH and CDR2 is LQKENI. There are 13 residues in the CDR3. The germline V and J ends were trimmed by 3 bases and 6 bases, with 9 bases remaining between them. DNA of the CDR3: TGTGCCAGCTCACCCCAGACACTTCAGCCCCAGCATTTT. The encoded protein is CASSPQTLQPQHF.

The rearrangement uses TRBV15 and TRBJ1-5; D is undetermined. Trimming removed 1 base at V and 6 bases at J, with 4 bases between. CDR1 LNHNV and CDR2 YYDKDF come from the germline V gene (reference sequence). The CDR3 covers 12 residues. CDR3 sequence reads: CATSRGRQPQHF. CDR3 in DNA: TGTGCCACCAGCAGAGGCCGTCAGCCCCAGCATTTT.

This clonotype has only a few counts. The rearrangement uses TRBV15 and TRBJ1-5; D gene ambiguous. With 9 bases removed from V and 0 bases from J, the gap between germline ends came to 15 bases. This CDR3 is built from 15 residues. From germline, CDR1 is LNHNV and CDR2 YYDKDF (reference sequence). CDR3 in DNA: TGTGCCACTAACGCCGGGGTCTATAGCAATCAGCCCCAGCATTTT. Its translation: CATNAGVYSNQPQHF.

V usage is TRBV20-1 and J usage is TRBJ2-3; 9 bases are a match to TRBD2. V shed 6 bases and J 2 bases; nucleotides not matched to a gene: 18. The CDR3 contains 18 residues. Germline-derived CDR1 and CDR2 are DFQATT and SNEGSKA (reference sequence). CDR3 loop: CSARGFPSGKGDTDTQYF. The CDR3 DNA reads TGCAGTGCCCGAGGGTTTCCTAGCGGGAAAGGGGACACAGATACGCAGTATTTT.

The rearrangement joins TRBV5-1 to TRBJ2-7; TRBD2 matches at 9 bases. Germline loops: CDR1 SGHRS, CDR2 YFSETQ. J gave up 7 bases and V 0 bases, and 11 bases lay outside the gene matches. The CDR3 spans 16 residues. The CDR3 spells CASSLAGAGGSGEQYF. DNA for the CDR3: TGCGCCAGCAGCTTGGCCGGAGCGGGAGGATCGGGGGAGCAGTACTTC.

In its sample, this clonotype was seen a few times. A junction boundary mismatches the germline segment, possibly from a read error. The chain couples TRBV7-9 to TRBJ2-7; possibly TRBD1 or TRBD2 for D (5 bases each). CDR1 is SEHNR and CDR2 is FQNEAQ in the germline V gene (reference sequence). The CDR3 is made up of 13 amino acids. DNA of the CDR3: TGTGCCAGCAGCCCCCCGGGGCTTTCCCGGGTGGACTTC. Encoded protein: CASSPPGLSRVDF.

This chain links TRBV4-3 with TRBJ2-5, with a possible D match to TRBD2 (7 bases). V dropped 0 bases and J dropped 5 bases, with 16 bases sitting between them. The CDR3 totals 16 residues. Per germline, CDR1 LGHNA and CDR2 YSLEER. This CDR3 reads CASSQEWAGAGETQYF. In nucleotides, the CDR3 is TGCGCCAGCAGCCAAGAGTGGGCGGGGGCTGGGGAGACCCAGTACTTC.

This clonotype has more than one count but fewer than ten. The rearrangement links TRBV4-3 to TRBJ2-1, with 12 bases identical to TRBD1. CDR3 length: 17 amino acids. V lost 4 bases and J lost 7; bases outside the gene matches: 11. The germline gives CDR1 LGHNA, CDR2 YSLEER. The chain's CDR3 is CASSPWPGTGGRNEQFF. CDR3 sequence (DNA): TGCGCCAGCAGCCCATGGCCCGGGACAGGGGGCCGGAATGAGCAGTTCTTC.

The chain carries TRBV20-1 and TRBJ2-1, with TRBD2 matching over 10 bases. Germline lookup yields CDR1 DFQATT and CDR2 SNEGSKA (reference sequence). The CDR3 runs 13 residues. The CDR3, as DNA: TGCAGCGTACCAGGACTAGCGGACCCGTTACGATTCTTC. Translated, it gives CSVPGLADPLRFF.

This clonotype was found a few times. The genes are TRBV6-4 and TRBJ1-4, with D perhaps matching TRBD1 (5 bases). The CDR3 consists of 16 residues. The V end was cut by 2 bases, the J end by 7 bases, with 17 bases between. The germline CDR1 and CDR2 sequences are MRHNA and SNTAGT. The CDR3: CASSDPGWNWREKLFF. CDR3 bases: TGTGCCAGCAGTGACCCAGGGTGGAATTGGCGTGAAAAACTGTTTTTT.

This clonotype has at least ten counts. The rearrangement uses TRBV6-2 or TRBV6-3 and TRBJ2-5; D not resolved. In germline, CDR1 is MNHEY, CDR2 SVGEGT. Trimming took 6 bases from V and 7 from J, leaving 12 bases between them. The CDR3 is made up of 12 amino acids. The CDR3 protein is CASSLDGRTQYF. The CDR3 region has the DNA TGTGCCAGCAGCCTTGACGGGCGGACCCAGTACTTC.

This clonotype occurred a few times. V and J are TRBV4-2 and TRBJ1-2; the D is unclear. The V and J ends lost 1 base and 4 bases respectively, with 10 bases between them. The CDR3 is made up of 14 amino acids. CDR1 LGHNA and CDR2 YNFKEQ come from the germline V gene. CDR3 coding DNA: TGTGCCAGCAGCCAAGCTGAACAGAGCTATGGCTACACCTTC. It codes for CASSQAEQSYGYTF.

The chain links TRBV4-3 to TRBJ2-1; D is uncertain. V gave up 0 bases and J gave up 1 base, with 7 bases separating them. In germline, CDR1 is LGHNA, CDR2 YSLEER. The CDR3 loop spans 15 amino acids. CDR3 sequence (DNA): TGCGCCAGCAGCCAAGAAATGGGGTCCTACAATGAGCAGTTCTTC. Encoded protein: CASSQEMGSYNEQFF.

This sequence joins TRBV20-1 and TRBJ2-3, with TRBD2 as a possible D gene (5 bases). The CDR3 loop spans 16 amino acids. Germline assignment: CDR1 DFQATT and CDR2 SNEGSKA (reference sequence). Trimming took 1 base from V and 1 from J, leaving 15 bases between them. CDR3 in DNA: TGCAGTGCTAGAGGCCTAGACTACTCGCGCACAGATACGCAGTATTTT. Its translation: CSARGLDYSRTDTQYF.

This clonotype was found a few times. The rearrangement joins TRBV20-1 to TRBJ1-1; D is unresolved. Germline lookup yields CDR1 DFQATT and CDR2 SNEGSKA (reference sequence). Trimming left V 4 bases short and J 4 bases short, with 16 bases between. The CDR3 spans 14 residues. CDR3 sequence: CSAKFRPASTEAFF. For the CDR3, the DNA is TGCAGTGCTAAGTTTCGTCCGGCGAGCACTGAAGCTTTCTTT.

The chain recombines TRBV7-8 with TRBJ2-1; unclear D gene. Germline values: CDR1 SGHVS, CDR2 FQNEAQ. Trimming shortened V by 3 bases and J by 0 bases, and 9 bases separated the two germline ends. The CDR3 has 15 amino acids. The CDR3 coding sequence is TGTGCCAGCAGCTTTGACTTGGCCTCCTACAATGAGCAGTTCTTC. Protein: CASSFDLASYNEQFF.

The chain links TRBV10-3 to TRBJ1-3; possible D gene TRBD1, 6 bases. The CDR3 length is 16 residues. Germline CDR1 reads ENHRY; CDR2 reads SYGVKD. V gave up 6 bases and J gave up 0 bases, with 15 bases separating them. The DNA for the CDR3 is TGTGCCATCAGGAACCGGGACACTGGCTCTGGAAACACCATATATTTT. This encodes CAIRNRDTGSGNTIYF.

The V and J genes are TRBV27 and TRBJ2-3; maybe TRBD2 (7 bases). Germline CDR1 MNHEY, CDR2 SMNVEV (reference sequence). This CDR3 has 18 residues. Between the trimmed V and J ends, which lost 3 bases and 3 bases, there was a span of 22 bases. In nucleotides, the CDR3 is TGTGCCAGCAGTTTCTGGCGGGGGCCACCCAAGGGAACAGATACGCAGTATTTT. Protein sequence: CASSFWRGPPKGTDTQYF.

V usage is TRBV19 and J usage is TRBJ1-1, with no clear D. V shed 6 bases and J shed 3 bases, with 5 bases lying between them. Germline V CDR1 and CDR2: LNHDA, SQIVND (reference sequence). The CDR3 loop spans 11 amino acids. This CDR3 reads CASRLDTEAFF. The CDR3 DNA is TGTGCCAGTAGGTTGGACACTGAAGCTTTCTTT.

The chain's CDR3 is CSAPGSLNTGELFF. The CDR3, as DNA: TGCAGCGCACCCGGATCACTGAACACCGGGGAGCTGTTTTTT. This rearrangement joins TRBV20-1 to TRBJ2-2; D unclear. The CDR3 contains 14 residues. Germline lookup yields CDR1 DFQATT and CDR2 SNEGSKA (reference sequence).

This clonotype has only a few counts. The chain recombines TRBV7-9 with TRBJ2-7, with 8 bases aligning to TRBD2. The CDR3 extends over 14 amino acids. Germline V gene lookup returns CDR1 SEHNR and CDR2 FQNEAQ (reference sequence). The J segment lost 3 bases and the V segment lost 1 base, leaving 2 bases of the junction unmatched. The CDR3 DNA reads as TGTGCCAGCAGCTTAGAGAGCGGGGGCTACGAGCAGTACTTC. The encoded protein is CASSLESGGYEQYF.

This clonotype came up many times. This chain uses TRBV29-1 with TRBJ2-5; D might be TRBD2 (5 bases). Trimming took 2 bases from V and 3 from J, leaving 13 bases between them. This CDR3 comprises 14 residues. The germline V gene encodes CDR1 SQVTM and CDR2 ANQGSEA. CDR3 sequence: CSVEIGGVKETQYF. The DNA of the CDR3 is TGCAGCGTTGAAATTGGAGGAGTTAAAGAGACCCAGTACTTC. The whole variable domain, filled in from reference TRBV29-1 and TRBJ2-5, reads SAVISQKPSRDICQRGTSLTIQCQVDSQVTMMFWYRQQPGQSLTLIATANQGSEATYESGFVIDKFPISRPNLTFSTLTVSNMSPEDSSIYLCSVEIGGVKETQYFGPGTRLLVL.

The chain recombines TRBV4-3 with TRBJ2-5; D possibly corresponds to TRBD2 (5 bases). With 0 bases removed from V and 4 bases from J, the gap between germline ends came to 12 bases. The CDR3 runs to 15 residues. Germline CDR1 and CDR2: LGHNA and YSLEER. CDR3 protein: CASSQETGRAETQYF. CDR3 nucleotide sequence: TGCGCCAGCAGCCAAGAGACGGGGAGAGCAGAGACCCAGTACTTC.